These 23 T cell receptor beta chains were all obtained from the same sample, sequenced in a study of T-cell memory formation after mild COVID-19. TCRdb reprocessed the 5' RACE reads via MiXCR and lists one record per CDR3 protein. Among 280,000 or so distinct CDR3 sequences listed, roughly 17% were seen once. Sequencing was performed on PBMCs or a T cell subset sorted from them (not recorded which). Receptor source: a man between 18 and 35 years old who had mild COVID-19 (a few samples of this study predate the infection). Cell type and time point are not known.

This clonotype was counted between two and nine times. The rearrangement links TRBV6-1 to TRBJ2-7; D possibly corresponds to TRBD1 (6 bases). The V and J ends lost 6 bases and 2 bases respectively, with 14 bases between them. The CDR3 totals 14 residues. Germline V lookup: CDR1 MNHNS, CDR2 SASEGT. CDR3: CASRSIGGPYEQYF. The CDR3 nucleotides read TGTGCCAGCAGATCCATTGGGGGCCCCTACGAGCAGTACTTC.

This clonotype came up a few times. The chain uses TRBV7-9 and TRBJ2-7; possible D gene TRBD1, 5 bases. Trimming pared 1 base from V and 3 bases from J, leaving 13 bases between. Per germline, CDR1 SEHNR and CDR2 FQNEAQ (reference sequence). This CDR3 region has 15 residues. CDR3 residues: CASSLEAGRRYEQYF. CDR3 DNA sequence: TGTGCCAGCAGCTTAGAGGCAGGGCGACGCTACGAGCAGTACTTC.

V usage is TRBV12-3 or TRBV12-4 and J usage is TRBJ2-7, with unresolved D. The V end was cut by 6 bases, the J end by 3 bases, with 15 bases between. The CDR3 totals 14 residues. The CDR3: CASSEDLTRYEQYF. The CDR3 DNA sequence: TGTGCCAGCAGCGAGGACCTGACTCGCTACGAGCAGTACTTC.

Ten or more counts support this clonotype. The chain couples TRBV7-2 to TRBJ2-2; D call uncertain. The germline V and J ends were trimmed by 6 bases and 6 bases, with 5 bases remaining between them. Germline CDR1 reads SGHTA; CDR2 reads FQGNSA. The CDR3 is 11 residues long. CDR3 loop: CASSSSGELFF. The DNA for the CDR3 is TGTGCCAGCAGTTCCTCCGGGGAGCTGTTTTTT.

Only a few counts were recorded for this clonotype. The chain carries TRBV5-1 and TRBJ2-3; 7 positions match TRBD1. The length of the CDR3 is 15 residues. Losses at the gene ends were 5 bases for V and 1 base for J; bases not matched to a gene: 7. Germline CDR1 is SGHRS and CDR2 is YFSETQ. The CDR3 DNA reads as TGCGCCAGCAGAGTTTGGACAGGAGGCACAGATACGCAGTATTTT. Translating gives CASRVWTGGTDTQYF.

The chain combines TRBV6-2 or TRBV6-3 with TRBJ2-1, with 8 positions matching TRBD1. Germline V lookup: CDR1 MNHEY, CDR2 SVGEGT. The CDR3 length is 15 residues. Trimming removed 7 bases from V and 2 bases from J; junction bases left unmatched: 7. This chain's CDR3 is CASTPGGAAYNEQFF. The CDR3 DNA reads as TGTGCCAGCACCCCAGGGGGCGCCGCCTACAATGAGCAGTTCTTC.

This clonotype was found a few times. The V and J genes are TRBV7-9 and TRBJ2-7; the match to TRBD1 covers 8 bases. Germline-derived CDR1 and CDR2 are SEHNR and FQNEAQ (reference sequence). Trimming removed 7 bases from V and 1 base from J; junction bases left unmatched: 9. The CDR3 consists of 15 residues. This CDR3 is CASTLGQGISYEQYF. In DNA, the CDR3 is TGTGCCAGCACACTTGGACAGGGAATATCCTACGAGCAGTACTTC.

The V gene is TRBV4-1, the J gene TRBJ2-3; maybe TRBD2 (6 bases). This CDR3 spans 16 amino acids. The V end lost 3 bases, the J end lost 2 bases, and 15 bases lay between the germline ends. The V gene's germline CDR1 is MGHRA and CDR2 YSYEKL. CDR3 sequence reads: CASSQAAGLNTDTQYF. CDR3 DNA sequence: TGCGCCAGCAGCCAGGCTGCGGGATTAAACACAGATACGCAGTATTTT.

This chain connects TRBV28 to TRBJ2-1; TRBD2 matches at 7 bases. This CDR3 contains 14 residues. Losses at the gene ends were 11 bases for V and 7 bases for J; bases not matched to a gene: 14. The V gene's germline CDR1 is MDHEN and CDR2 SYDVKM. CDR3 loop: CASAWTRSTNEQFF. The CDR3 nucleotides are TGTGCCTCCGCGTGGACTAGGAGTACGAATGAGCAGTTCTTC. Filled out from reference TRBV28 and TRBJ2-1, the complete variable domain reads DVKVTQSSRYLVKRTGEKVFLECVQDMDHENMFWYRQDPGLGLRLIYFSYDVKMKEKGDIPEGYSVSREKKERFSLILESASTNQTSMYLCASAWTRSTNEQFFGPGTRLTVL.

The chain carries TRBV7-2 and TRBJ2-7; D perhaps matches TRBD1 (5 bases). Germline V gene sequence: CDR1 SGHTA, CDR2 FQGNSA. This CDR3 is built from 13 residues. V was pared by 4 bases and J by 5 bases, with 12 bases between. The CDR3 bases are TGTGCCAGCAGCTGGTCAGGGCAGGACGAGCAGTACTTC. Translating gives CASSWSGQDEQYF.

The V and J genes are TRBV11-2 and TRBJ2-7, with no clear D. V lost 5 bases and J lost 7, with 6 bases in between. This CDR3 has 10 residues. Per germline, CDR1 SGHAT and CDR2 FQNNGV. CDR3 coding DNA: TGTGCCAGCAGCCGAAGGGAGCAGTACTTC. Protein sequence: CASSRREQYF.

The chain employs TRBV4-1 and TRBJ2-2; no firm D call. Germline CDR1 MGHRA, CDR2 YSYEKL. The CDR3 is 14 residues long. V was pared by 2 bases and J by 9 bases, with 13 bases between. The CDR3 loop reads CASSQKESLRELFF. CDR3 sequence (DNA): TGCGCCAGCAGCCAAAAGGAGTCCCTCAGGGAGCTGTTTTTT.

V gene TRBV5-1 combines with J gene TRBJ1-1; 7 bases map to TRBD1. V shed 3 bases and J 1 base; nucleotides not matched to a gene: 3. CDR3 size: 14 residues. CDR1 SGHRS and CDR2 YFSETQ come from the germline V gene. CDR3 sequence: CASSYRGPNTEAFF. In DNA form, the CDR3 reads TGCGCCAGCAGCTACAGGGGACCGAACACTGAAGCTTTCTTT.

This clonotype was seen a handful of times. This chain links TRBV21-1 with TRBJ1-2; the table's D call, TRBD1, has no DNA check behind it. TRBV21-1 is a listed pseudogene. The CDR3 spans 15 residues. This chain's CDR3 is CASSTRFDRRYGYTF. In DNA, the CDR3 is TGTGCCAGCAGCACGCGCTTCGACAGACGCTATGGCTACACCTTC.

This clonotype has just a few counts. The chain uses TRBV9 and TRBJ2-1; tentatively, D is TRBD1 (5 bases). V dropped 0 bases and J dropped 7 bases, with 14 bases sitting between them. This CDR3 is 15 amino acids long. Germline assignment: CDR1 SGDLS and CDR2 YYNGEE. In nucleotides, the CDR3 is TGTGCCAGCAGCGTAGTGGCAGGGATCGGAAATGAGCAGTTCTTC. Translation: CASSVVAGIGNEQFF.

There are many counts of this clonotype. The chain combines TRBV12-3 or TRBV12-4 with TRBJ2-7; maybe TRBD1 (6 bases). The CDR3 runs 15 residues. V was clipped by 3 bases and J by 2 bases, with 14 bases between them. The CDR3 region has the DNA TGTGCCAGCAGTTTTAGGGCAGGGGAACCCTACGAGCAGTACTTC. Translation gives CASSFRAGEPYEQYF.

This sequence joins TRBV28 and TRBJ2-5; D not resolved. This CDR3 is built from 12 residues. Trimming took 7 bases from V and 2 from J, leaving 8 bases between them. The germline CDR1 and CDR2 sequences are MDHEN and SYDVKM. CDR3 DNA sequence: TGTGCCAGCATGGGTCCTCAAGAGACCCAGTACTTC. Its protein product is CASMGPQETQYF.

This chain's CDR3 is CASSPRPGTGSGNTIYF. As DNA, the CDR3 is TGTGCCAGCTCGCCTAGACCCGGGACAGGCTCTGGAAACACCATATATTTT. The J gene is TRBJ1-3, the V gene TRBV18; TRBD1 matches 8 bases. CDR1 is KGHSH and CDR2 is LQKENI in the germline V gene. V dropped 6 bases and J dropped 0; count of bases not matched to a gene: 10. The CDR3 covers 17 residues.

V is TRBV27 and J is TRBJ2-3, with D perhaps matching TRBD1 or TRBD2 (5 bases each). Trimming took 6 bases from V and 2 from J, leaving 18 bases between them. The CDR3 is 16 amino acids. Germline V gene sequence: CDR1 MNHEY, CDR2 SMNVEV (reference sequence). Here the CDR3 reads CASRGGSGAPTDTQYF. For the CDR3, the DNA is TGTGCCAGCAGAGGCGGTTCCGGGGCCCCCACAGATACGCAGTATTTT.

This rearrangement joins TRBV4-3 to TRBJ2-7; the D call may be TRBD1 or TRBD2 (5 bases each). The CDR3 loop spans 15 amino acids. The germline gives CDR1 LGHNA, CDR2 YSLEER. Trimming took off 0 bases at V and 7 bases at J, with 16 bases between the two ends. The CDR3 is CASSQDLGTLGEQYF. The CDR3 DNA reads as TGCGCCAGCAGCCAAGATTTAGGGACCTTGGGGGAGCAGTACTTC.

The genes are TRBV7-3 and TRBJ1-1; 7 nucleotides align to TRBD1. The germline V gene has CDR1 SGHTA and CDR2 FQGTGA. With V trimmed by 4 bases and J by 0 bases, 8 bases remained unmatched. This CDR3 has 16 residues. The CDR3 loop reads CASSSWDRSMNTEAFF. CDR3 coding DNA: TGTGCCAGCAGCTCCTGGGACAGATCAATGAACACTGAAGCTTTCTTT.

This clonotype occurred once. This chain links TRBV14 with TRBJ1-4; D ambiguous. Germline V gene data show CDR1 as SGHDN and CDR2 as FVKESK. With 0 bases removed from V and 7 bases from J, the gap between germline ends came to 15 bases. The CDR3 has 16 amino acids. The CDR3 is CASSQDLEGVGEKLFF. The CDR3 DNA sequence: TGTGCCAGCAGCCAAGATCTGGAGGGCGTCGGTGAAAAACTGTTTTTT.

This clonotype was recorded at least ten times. The CDR3 sequence is CASSLGTSPLYEQYV. CDR3 coding DNA: TGTGCCAGCAGCCTCGGGACTAGCCCACTCTACGAGCAGTACGTC. The chain couples TRBV4-2 to TRBJ2-7; 9 bases are a match to TRBD2. CDR3 length: 15 amino acids. Germline lookup yields CDR1 LGHNA and CDR2 YNFKEQ. V dropped 4 bases and J dropped 3; count of bases not matched to a gene: 7.